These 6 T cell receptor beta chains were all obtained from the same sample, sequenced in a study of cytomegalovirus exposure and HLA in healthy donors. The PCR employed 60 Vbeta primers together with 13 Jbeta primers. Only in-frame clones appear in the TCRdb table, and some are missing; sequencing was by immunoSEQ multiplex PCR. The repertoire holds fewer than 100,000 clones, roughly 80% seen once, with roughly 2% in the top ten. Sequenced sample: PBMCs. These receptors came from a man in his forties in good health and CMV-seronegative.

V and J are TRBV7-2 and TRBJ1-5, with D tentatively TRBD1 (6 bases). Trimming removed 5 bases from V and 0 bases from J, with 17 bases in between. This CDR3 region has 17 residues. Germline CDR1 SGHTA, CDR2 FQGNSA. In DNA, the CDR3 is TGTGCCAGCAGCCGTTCAGGGGACAATCGTAGCAATCAGCCCCAGCATTTT. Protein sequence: CASSRSGDNRSNQPQHF.

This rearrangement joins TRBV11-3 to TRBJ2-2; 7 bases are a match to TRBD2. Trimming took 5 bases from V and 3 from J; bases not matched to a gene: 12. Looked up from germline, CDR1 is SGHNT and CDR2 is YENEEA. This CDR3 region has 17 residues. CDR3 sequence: CASSAGPGDYYTGELFF. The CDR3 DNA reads TGTGCCAGCAGCGCCGGCCCGGGGGACTATTACACCGGGGAGCTGTTTTTT.

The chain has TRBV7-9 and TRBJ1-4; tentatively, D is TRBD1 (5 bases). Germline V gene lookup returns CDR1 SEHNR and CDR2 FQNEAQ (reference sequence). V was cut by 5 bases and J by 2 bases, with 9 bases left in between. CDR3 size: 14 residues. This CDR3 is CASSQGTTNEKLFF. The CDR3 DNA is TGTGCCAGCAGCCAGGGAACTACTAATGAAAAACTGTTTTTT.

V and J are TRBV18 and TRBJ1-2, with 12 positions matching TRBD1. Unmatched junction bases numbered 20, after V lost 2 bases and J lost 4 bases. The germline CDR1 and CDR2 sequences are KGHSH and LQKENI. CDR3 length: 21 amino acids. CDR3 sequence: CASSPAPLLSGQGALVYGYTF. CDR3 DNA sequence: TGTGCCAGCTCACCAGCGCCCCTTCTCTCGGGACAGGGGGCTTTGGTCTATGGCTACACCTTC. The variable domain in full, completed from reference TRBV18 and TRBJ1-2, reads NAGVMQNPRHLVRRRGQEARLRCSPMKGHSHVYWYRQLPEEGLKFMVYLQKENIIDESGMPKERFSAEFPKEGPSILRIQQVVRGDSAAYFCASSPAPLLSGQGALVYGYTFGSGTRLTVV.

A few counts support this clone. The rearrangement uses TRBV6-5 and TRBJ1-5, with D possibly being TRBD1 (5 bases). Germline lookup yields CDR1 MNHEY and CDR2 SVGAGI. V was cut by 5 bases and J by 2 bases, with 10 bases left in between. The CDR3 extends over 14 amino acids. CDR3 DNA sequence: TGTGCCAGCAGTCCGGAGGGGCGCAATCAGCCCCAGCATTTT. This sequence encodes CASSPEGRNQPQHF.

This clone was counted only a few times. In DNA form, the CDR3 reads TGTGCCAGCAGTTACGGGCAGGTCAATCAGCCCCAGCATTTT. Its protein is CASSYGQVNQPQHF. V is TRBV6-6 and J is TRBJ1-5; no clear D. V was pared by 2 bases and J by 3 bases, with 8 bases between. Per germline, CDR1 MNHNY and CDR2 SVGAGI (reference sequence). The CDR3 extends over 14 amino acids.